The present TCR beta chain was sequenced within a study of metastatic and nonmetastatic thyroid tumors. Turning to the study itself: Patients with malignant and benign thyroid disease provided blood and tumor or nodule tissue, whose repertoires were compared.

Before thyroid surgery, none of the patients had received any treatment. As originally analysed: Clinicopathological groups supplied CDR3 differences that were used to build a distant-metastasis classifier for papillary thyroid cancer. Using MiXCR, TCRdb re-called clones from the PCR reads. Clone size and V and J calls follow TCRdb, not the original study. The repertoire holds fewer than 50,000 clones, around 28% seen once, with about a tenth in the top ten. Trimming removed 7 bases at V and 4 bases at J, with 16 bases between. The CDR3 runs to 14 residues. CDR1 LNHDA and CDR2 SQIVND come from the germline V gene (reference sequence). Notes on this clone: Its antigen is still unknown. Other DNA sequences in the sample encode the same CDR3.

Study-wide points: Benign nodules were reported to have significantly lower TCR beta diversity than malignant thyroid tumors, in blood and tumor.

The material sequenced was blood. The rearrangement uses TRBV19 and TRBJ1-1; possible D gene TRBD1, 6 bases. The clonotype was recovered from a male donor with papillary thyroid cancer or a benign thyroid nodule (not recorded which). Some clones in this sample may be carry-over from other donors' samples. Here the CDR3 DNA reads TGTGCCAGTAAGCAGGGGCCTTGGGGCACTGAAGCTTTCTTT. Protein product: CASKQGPWGTEAFF.